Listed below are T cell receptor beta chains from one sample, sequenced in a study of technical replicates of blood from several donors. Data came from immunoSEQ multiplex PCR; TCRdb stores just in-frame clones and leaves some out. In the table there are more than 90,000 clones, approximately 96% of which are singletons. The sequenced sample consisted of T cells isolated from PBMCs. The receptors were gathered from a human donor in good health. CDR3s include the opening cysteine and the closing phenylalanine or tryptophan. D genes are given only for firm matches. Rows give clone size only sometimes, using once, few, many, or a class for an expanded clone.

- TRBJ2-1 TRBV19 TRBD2 CASSITLASGGYNEQFF TGTGCCAGTAGTATAACGCTGGCTAGCGGGGGGTACAATGAGCAGTTCTTC
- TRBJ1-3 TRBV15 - CATRQSSGNTIYF TGTGCCACCAGACAGAGCTCTGGAAACACCATATATTTT
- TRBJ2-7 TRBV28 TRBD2 CASSFLTRSSGRAYEQYF TGTGCCAGCAGTTTCCTTACTCGTTCTAGCGGGAGGGCCTACGAGCAGTACTTC
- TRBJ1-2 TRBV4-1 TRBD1 CASSQGADRVPGYTF TGCGCCAGCAGCCAAGGGGCGGACAGGGTCCCTGGCTACACCTTC
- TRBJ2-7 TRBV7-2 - CASSHHRDFTYEQYF TGTGCCAGCAGCCATCACCGGGACTTCACCTACGAGCAGTACTTC
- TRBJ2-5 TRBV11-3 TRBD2 CASSLGVAGGPETQYF TGTGCCAGCAGCTTAGGGGTAGCGGGGGGGCCGGAGACCCAGTACTTC
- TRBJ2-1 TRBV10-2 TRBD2 CASTIPGLAGRLEQFF TGCGCCAGCACAATCCCCGGACTAGCGGGAAGACTTGAGCAGTTCTTC
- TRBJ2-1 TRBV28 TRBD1 CASSLWGERGGGNEQFF TGTGCCAGCAGTTTATGGGGGGAGAGAGGGGGCGGCAATGAGCAGTTCTTC
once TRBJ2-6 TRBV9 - CASSVAGGGANVLTF TGTGCCAGCAGCGTAGCGGGTGGTGGGGCCAACGTCCTGACTTTC
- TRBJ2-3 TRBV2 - CASNLLGSTDTQYF TGTGCCAGCAACTTACTAGGGAGCACAGATACGCAGTATTTT
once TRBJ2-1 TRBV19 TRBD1 CASSMTGQGYEQFF TGTGCCAGTAGTATGACGGGACAGGGTTATGAGCAGTTCTTC
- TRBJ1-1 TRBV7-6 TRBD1 CASSLLTGRPMNTEAFF TGTGCCAGCAGCCTCCTGACAGGGCGTCCCATGAACACTGAAGCTTTCTTT
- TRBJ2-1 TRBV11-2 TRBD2 CASRLLAGGPNEQFF TGTGCCAGCAGATTGTTAGCGGGAGGGCCGAATGAGCAGTTCTTC
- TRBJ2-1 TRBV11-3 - CASSRRGEQFF TGTGCCAGTTCCCGGAGAGGTGAGCAGTTCTTC
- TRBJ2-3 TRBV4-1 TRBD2 CASSQVVSGAGTDTQYF TGCGCCAGCAGCCAAGTTGTTAGCGGGGCGGGCACAGATACGCAGTATTTT
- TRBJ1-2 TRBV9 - CASSQGTNYGYTF TGTGCCAGCAGCCAGGGGACTAACTATGGCTACACCTTC
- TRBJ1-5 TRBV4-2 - CASSQDDSRQPQHF TGTGCCAGCAGCCAAGACGACAGCCGTCAGCCCCAGCATTTT
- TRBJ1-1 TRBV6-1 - CASEPYRENTEAFF TGTGCCAGCGAACCCTACCGGGAAAACACTGAAGCTTTCTTT
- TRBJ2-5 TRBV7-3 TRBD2 CASSEAGTSGTNKYF TGTGCCAGCAGCGAGGCCGGGACTAGCGGGACAAATAAGTACTTC
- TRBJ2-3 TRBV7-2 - CASSLGGRPRTDTQYF TGTGCCAGCAGCTTAGGGGGGCGACCTCGCACAGATACGCAGTATTTT
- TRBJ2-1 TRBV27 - CASSAFYNEQFF TGTGCCAGCAGCGCGTTCTACAATGAGCAGTTCTTC
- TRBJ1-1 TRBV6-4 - CASSDGGREAFF TGTGCCAGCAGTGACGGGGGCAGAGAAGCTTTCTTT
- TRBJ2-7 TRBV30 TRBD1 CAWGAGQVYEQYF TGTGCCTGGGGCGCGGGACAGGTCTACGAGCAGTACTTC
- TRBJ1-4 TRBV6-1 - CAILTGGLEKLFF TGTGCCATCCTAACCGGGGGGTTAGAAAAACTGTTTTTT
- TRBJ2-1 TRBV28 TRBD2 CASSFLAGAGGEQFF TGTGCCAGCAGCTTCTTAGCGGGAGCGGGAGGTGAGCAGTTCTTC
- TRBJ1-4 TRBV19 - CASSPRRSNEKLFF TGTGCCAGTAGTCCCCGCAGATCTAATGAAAAACTGTTTTTT
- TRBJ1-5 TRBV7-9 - CASSSYSNQPQHF TGTGCCAGCAGCTCGTATAGCAATCAGCCCCAGCATTTT
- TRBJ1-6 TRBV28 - CASSLLAGQSNSPLHF TGTGCCAGCAGTTTACTCGCGGGCCAGTCGAATTCACCCCTCCACTTT
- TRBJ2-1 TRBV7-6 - CASSYASYNEQFF TGTGCCAGCAGCTACGCTAGCTACAATGAGCAGTTCTTC
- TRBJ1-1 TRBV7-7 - CASSLSESTEAFF TGTGCTAGCAGCTTATCGGAGTCCACTGAAGCTTTCTTT
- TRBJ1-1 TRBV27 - CASSFFSQTEAFF TGTGCCAGCAGTTTTTTCAGTCAGACTGAAGCTTTCTTT
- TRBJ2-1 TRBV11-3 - CASSFSLWGQYNEQFF TGTGCCAGCAGCTTCTCACTATGGGGGCAGTACAATGAGCAGTTCTTC
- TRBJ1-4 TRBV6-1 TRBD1 CASPLKTGDSEKLFF TGTGCCAGCCCCCTAAAGACAGGGGATAGTGAAAAACTGTTTTTT
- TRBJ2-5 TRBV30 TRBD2 CAWSFWGGVSLETQYF TGTGCCTGGAGTTTTTGGGGGGGGGTTTCTTTGGAGACCCAGTACTTC
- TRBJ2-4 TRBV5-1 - CASSSKRAKNIQYF TGCGCCAGCAGCTCGAAGCGGGCCAAAAACATTCAGTACTTC
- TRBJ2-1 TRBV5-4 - CASSLGGRTNDQFF TGTGCCAGCAGCTTGGGGGGCCGGACAAACGACCAGTTCTTC
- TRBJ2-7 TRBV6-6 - CASSYGLSGEQYF TGTGCCAGCAGTTACGGGCTCTCTGGCGAGCAGTACTTC
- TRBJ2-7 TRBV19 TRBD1 CASSAGTGVYYEQYF TGTGCCAGTAGTGCCGGGACAGGGGTTTACTACGAGCAGTACTTC
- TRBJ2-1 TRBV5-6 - CASSLDVDNEQFF TGTGCCAGCAGCTTGGATGTAGACAATGAGCAGTTCTTC
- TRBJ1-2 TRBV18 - CASSPSGYLNYGYTF TGTGCCAGCTCACCCTCAGGTTACCTCAACTATGGCTACACCTTC
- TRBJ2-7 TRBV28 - CASSSVYRSYEQYF TGTGCCAGCAGTTCCGTGTACAGGTCCTACGAGCAGTACTTC
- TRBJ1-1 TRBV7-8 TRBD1 CASSLRTGRAMNTEAFF TGTGCCAGCAGCCTTCGGACAGGGCGCGCCATGAACACTGAAGCTTTCTTT
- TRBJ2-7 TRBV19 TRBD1 CASSTRQGVYEQYF TGTGCCAGTAGTACCCGACAGGGGGTATACGAGCAGTACTTC
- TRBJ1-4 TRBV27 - CASSPGNLREKLFF TGTGCCAGCTCACCAGGTAATCTGCGTGAAAAACTGTTTTTT
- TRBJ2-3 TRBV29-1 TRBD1 CSVPGTGGADTQYF TGCAGCGTTCCTGGGACAGGGGGAGCAGATACGCAGTATTTT
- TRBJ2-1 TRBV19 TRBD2 CASSIPLANNEQFF TGTGCCAGTAGTATACCACTAGCGAACAATGAGCAGTTCTTC
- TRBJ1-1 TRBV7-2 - CASSFPDRSAEAFF TGTGCCAGCAGCTTCCCAGACAGGTCGGCTGAAGCTTTCTTT
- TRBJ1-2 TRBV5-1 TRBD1 CASRFLGQGLEDYGYTF TGCGCCAGCAGATTCCTCGGACAGGGCCTTGAGGACTATGGCTACACCTTC
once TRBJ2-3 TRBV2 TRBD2 CASRAGLAGYPRSGDTQYF TGTGCCAGCAGGGCGGGACTAGCGGGATACCCTCGGTCAGGAGATACGCAGTATTTT
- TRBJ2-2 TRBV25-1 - CASSEQAGAGELFF TGTGCCAGCAGTGAACAAGCAGGGGCCGGGGAGCTGTTTTTT
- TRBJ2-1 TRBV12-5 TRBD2 CASGLILAGDGGEQFF TGTGCTAGTGGTTTGATACTAGCGGGAGACGGTGGTGAGCAGTTCTTC
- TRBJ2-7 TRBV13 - CASSLGSPYYEQYF TGTGCCAGCAGCTTAGGCAGTCCATACTACGAGCAGTACTTC
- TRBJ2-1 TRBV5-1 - CASSLAPPVNEQFF TGCGCCAGCAGCTTGGCCCCGCCGGTCAATGAGCAGTTCTTC
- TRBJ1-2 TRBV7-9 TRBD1 CASTQGTGAGYTF TGTGCCAGTACGCAAGGGACAGGGGCTGGCTACACCTTC
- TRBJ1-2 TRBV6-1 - CASSELGGFYGYTF TGTGCCAGCAGTGAGCTGGGGGGATTCTATGGCTACACCTTC
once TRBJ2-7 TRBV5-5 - CASSLEGERYEQYF TGTGCCAGCAGCTTGGAAGGGGAAAGGTACGAGCAGTACTTC
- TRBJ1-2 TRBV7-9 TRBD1 CASSLTGNGYTF TGTGCCAGCAGCTTGACAGGGAATGGCTACACCTTC
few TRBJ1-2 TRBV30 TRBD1 CAWSPGGQRNYGYTF TGTGCCTGGAGTCCCGGGGGACAGCGAAACTATGGCTACACCTTC
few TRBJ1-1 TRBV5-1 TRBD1 CASSSGTGMNTEAFF TGCGCCAGCAGCTCAGGGACAGGGATGAACACTGAAGCTTTCTTT